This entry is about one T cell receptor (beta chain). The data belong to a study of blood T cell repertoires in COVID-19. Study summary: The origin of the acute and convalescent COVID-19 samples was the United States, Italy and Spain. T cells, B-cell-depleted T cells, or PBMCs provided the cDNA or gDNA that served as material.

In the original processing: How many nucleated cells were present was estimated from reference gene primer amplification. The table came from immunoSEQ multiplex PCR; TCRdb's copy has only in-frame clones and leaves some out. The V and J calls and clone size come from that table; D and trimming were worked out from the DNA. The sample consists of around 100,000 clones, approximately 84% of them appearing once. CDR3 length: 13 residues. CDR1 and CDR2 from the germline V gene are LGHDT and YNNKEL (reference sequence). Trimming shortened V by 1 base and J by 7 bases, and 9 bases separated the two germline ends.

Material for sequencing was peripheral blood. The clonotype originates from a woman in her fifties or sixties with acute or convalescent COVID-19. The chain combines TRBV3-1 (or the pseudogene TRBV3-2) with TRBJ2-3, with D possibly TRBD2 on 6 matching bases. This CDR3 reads CASSQVAGYTQYF. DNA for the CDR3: TGTGCCAGCAGCCAAGTTGCGGGGTATACGCAGTATTTT.